This record covers a single T cell receptor (beta chain). Its cognate antigen has yet to be identified. Per-nucleotide qualities are absent, and no much larger clonotype sits a single base away. This sample is part of a study of blood T cell repertoires in COVID-19 (dated by TCRdb to about 2020). Regarding the complete study: Samples covering the acute and convalescent phases of COVID-19 were provided by collaborators in the United States, Italy and Spain. Deeply sampled blood TCRbeta repertoires from subjects exposed to, actively infected with, or recovered from COVID-19 were included in the dataset. Where HLA class I and class II types were available, the types were taken from metadata supplied by the sample provider, not from assay-based typing. Samples were obtained from the ongoing ImmuneRACE study (first 160 participants) and from some 1,300 subjects provided by 6 global collaborators. Sample metadata almost always included a de-identified subject ID, COVID-19 status, age in years and sex. The repertoires were released in a freely available public database meant as a resource for research on the immune response to SARS-CoV-2. The prospective study material was composed of cDNA or gDNA derived from T cells, B-cell-depleted T cells, or PBMCs.

TCRbeta CDR3 regions were amplified from genomic DNA using the immunoSEQ Assay, a bias-controlled multiplex PCR. The paper's processing steps were these. The number of nucleated cells in each sample was estimated from the amplification of reference gene primers within the assay. To quantify the absolute abundance of each unique TCRbeta CDR3 rearrangement, sequence reads were collapsed and filtered. For each sample, productive Simpson clonality was calculated by taking the square root of Simpson's diversity index across productive rearrangements. The immuneACCESS repertoire file appears here via TCRdb, limited to in-frame rearrangements. These files lack a portion of the clones; in checked studies, under half of the deficit traces to unresolved V genes, and the cause of the others is not known. V and J calls and clone size are those listed in that table; D and trimming were worked out from the DNA. This sample has 290,000 or so clones in its table, and roughly four fifths of those were observed once. Less than 5.5% of the sample is in the top ten clones.

Results and caveats for the whole study, not just this receptor: Clinical and demographic metadata were provided uncurated, with the amount varying by source and participant.

In the prospective study, participants were about 18 to 100 years old, resided in 24 geographic areas of the United States, and were enrolled through a virtual design. In the prospective study, participants were assigned to cohorts based on the clinical history participants reported in a screening survey and a study questionnaire. Exposed participants had been in contact with someone with a PCR-confirmed or clinician-diagnosed COVID-19 case within 2 weeks of study entry. In the prospective study, whole blood, serum and a nasopharyngeal or oropharyngeal swab were collected from each participant by mobile phlebotomists. Over a roughly 2-month period, participants in the prospective study had the option of providing additional blood draws and questionnaires. Blood samples from the prospective study were shipped frozen or at room temperature prior to DNA extraction. Relative to germline, V is missing 7 bases and J is missing 7 bases, with 12 bases of the junction outside any gene match. The CDR3 covers 15 residues, taking in both the cysteine and the phenylalanine. Only the CDR3 DNA is retained, 45 bases long and in frame from the first base. According to the germline V gene, CDR1 reads SGHRS and CDR2 reads YFSETQ.

The clonotype comes from a man aged 40-49 years who had been exposed to COVID-19. The sequencing sample was made of PBMCs or T cells enriched from blood (not recorded which). The receptor chain draws on TRBV5-1 and TRBJ2-1, and 9 bases in between align with TRBD2. The CDR3 corresponds to CASGRPGLAPNEQFF. The nucleotides are TGCGCCAGCGGACGCCCGGGACTAGCCCCAAATGAGCAGTTCTTC.